At least ten counts were recorded for the clone carrying this T cell receptor (beta chain). This specimen belongs to a study of human T cells and chemical hapten exposure. TCRdb fed the RACE reads into MiXCR, producing one record per CDR3 protein. The sample comprises 35,000 to 50,000 distinct CDR3 sequences, over 9.5% of which are singletons, and about 6.5% rests with the top ten. The time point was: pre-sensitization, week 0. Regarding treatment: therapeutic diphenylcyclopropenone sensitization with weekly scalp DPC. Sequencing was performed on whole blood, taken in connection with sensitization to the hapten diphenylcyclopropenone (DPC). The receptor comes from a man aged 30 to 39 with alopecia areata. Some clones in this sample may be carry-over from other donors' samples.

CDR3 in amino acids: CASTGLHVYGYTF. The CDR3 nucleotides read TGTGCCAGCACGGGCCTCCACGTCTATGGCTACACCTTC. The gene calls are TRBV7-3 and TRBJ1-2; no definite D call. CDR3 length: 13 residues. Trimming pared 7 bases from V and 4 bases from J, leaving 13 bases between. Germline-derived CDR1 and CDR2 are SGHTA and FQGTGA.